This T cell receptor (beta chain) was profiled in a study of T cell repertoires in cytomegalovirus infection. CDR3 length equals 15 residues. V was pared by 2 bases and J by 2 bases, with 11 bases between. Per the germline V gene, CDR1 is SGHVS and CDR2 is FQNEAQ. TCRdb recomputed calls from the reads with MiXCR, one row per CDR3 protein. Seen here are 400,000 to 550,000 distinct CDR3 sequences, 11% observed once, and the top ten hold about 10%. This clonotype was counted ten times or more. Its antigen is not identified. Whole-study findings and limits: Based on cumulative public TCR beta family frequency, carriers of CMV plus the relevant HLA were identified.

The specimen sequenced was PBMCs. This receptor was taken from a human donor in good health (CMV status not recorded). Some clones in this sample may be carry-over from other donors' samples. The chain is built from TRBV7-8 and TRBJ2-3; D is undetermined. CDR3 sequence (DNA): TGTGCCAGCAGCTTACCTTCGCGGCCCACAGATACGCAGTATTTT. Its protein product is CASSLPSRPTDTQYF.